The rows below give T cell receptor beta chains drawn from one sample of a study of cytomegalovirus exposure and HLA in healthy donors. The method was immunoSEQ multiplex PCR; TCRdb's version includes in-frame clones alone and lacks a portion of them. The data show about 180,000 clones, over 70% seen once. Sequencing used PBMCs. The receptor source for this set is a male donor in good health and CMV-seronegative. Both conserved end residues are part of each CDR3. A D gene is named only where the DNA matches it firmly.

d_call,v_call,j_call,cdr3_length,cdr3_aa,cdr3_nt
TRBD1,TRBV7-9,TRBJ1-1,18,CASSSSQGAFDSGGEAFF,TGTGCCAGCAGCTCGAGCCAGGGGGCGTTCGATAGTGGGGGCGAAGCTTTCTTT
NA,TRBV30,TRBJ2-5,14,CAWSVSLARETQYF,TGTGCCTGGAGTGTAAGTTTAGCCCGGGAGACCCAGTACTTC
TRBD2,TRBV7-3,TRBJ2-7,15,CASSAKTSGRDEQYF,TGTGCCAGCAGCGCCAAGACTAGCGGACGGGACGAGCAGTACTTC
NA,TRBV28,TRBJ1-5,15,CASSLEGLLNQPQHF,TGTGCCAGCAGCTTAGAGGGATTACTTAATCAGCCCCAGCATTTT
TRBD1,TRBV15,TRBJ1-2,15,CATSRQGASFFGYTF,TGTGCCACCAGCAGACAGGGGGCGTCGTTCTTTGGCTACACCTTC
NA,TRBV9,TRBJ1-5,15,CASSLTGLSNQPQHF,TGTGCCAGCAGTTTGACAGGTCTTAGCAATCAGCCCCAGCATTTT
NA,TRBV28,TRBJ1-5,13,CASRFRPDGPQHF,TGTGCCAGCAGGTTCAGGCCCGATGGGCCCCAGCATTTT
NA,TRBV28,TRBJ2-1,16,CASSPIFQGFYNEQFF,TGTGCCAGCAGTCCCATTTTCCAGGGGTTTTACAATGAGCAGTTCTTC
TRBD1,TRBV9,TRBJ1-3,17,CASGTGQGIYSGNTIYF,TGTGCCAGCGGCACCGGACAGGGCATTTACTCTGGAAACACCATATATTTT
NA,TRBV18,TRBJ2-1,17,CASSPFRLRDAYNEQFF,TGTGCCAGCTCACCTTTCAGACTGCGCGACGCCTACAATGAGCAGTTCTTC
TRBD1,TRBV5-1,TRBJ2-1,16,CASSPGDRGSYNEQFF,TGCGCCAGCAGCCCGGGTGACAGGGGTTCCTACAATGAGCAGTTCTTC
TRBD1,TRBV10-3,TRBJ1-1,18,CAISDGGTGGAGVTEAFF,TGTGCCATCAGTGATGGGGGGACAGGGGGCGCCGGGGTCACTGAAGCTTTCTTT
NA,TRBV19,TRBJ1-2,13,CASNQRANYGYTF,TGTGCCAGTAACCAACGAGCCAACTATGGCTACACCTTC